Detailed here is one T cell receptor (beta chain). Its antigen is unknown. V was cut by 4 bases and J by 0 bases, with 12 bases left in between. The CDR3 loop spans 15 amino acids. Germline CDR1 LNHDA, CDR2 SQIVND (reference sequence). The repertoire was sequenced with immunoSEQ multiplex PCR; TCRdb's copy has only in-frame clones and lacks some. Among more than 20,000 clones listed, approximately 85% were seen once. This entry comes from a study of graft-versus-host responses after intestinal transplantation. Across the whole study: Transplantation in recipients was multivisceral, liver-intestinal, or isolated intestinal.

Whole-study results and caveats: The study associated peak circulating GvH clone levels with early post-transplant HvG declines. The study found high graft-versus-host to host-versus-graft clonal ratios in allografts of patients with graft-donor T cell macrochimerism.

The source was PBMCs, collected nearly 470 days after intestinal transplant. The clonotype comes from a human patient who received an intestinal transplant, so some T cells may come from the graft donor. The rearrangement joins TRBV19 to TRBJ1-1; D is unresolved. The DNA of the CDR3 is TGTGCCAGTAGTAAAGTGGGCACCCTGAACACTGAAGCTTTCTTT. It encodes CASSKVGTLNTEAFF. The full variable domain, in which reference TRBV19 and TRBJ1-1 provide the parts outside the CDR3, is DGGITQSPKYLFRKEGQNVTLSCEQNLNHDAMYWYRQDPGQGLRLIYYSQIVNDFQKGDIAEGYSVSREKKESFPLTVTSAQKNPTAFYLCASSKVGTLNTEAFFGQGTRLTVV.